These 32 T cell receptor beta chains were sequenced from one sample in a study of blood T cells in healthy people across ages. Combining a sample-barcoded 5' primer with a J-beta primer mix, a second PCR ran for 7 to 11 cycles. TCRdb redid the calling of the 5' RACE reads with MiXCR, one entry per CDR3 protein. The data contain 1.5 million to 2 million distinct CDR3 sequences, about two fifths of them singletons. The sequencing input was blood. The origin of the receptors is a human donor in good health.

J is TRBJ1-1 and V is TRBV6-6; no definite D call. Trimming cost V 5 bases and J 5 bases, with 12 bases left between them. Looked up from germline, CDR1 is MNHNY and CDR2 is SVGAGI (reference sequence). This CDR3 is built from 13 residues. The CDR3 DNA reads as TGTGCCAGCAGTCCCCCAAGGGTTACTGAAGCTTTCTTT. Its protein product is CASSPPRVTEAFF.

The CDR3 coding sequence is TGTGCCAGCAGTTTGACTCGGCCTGGGCAGCCCCAGCATTTT. Amino acids: CASSLTRPGQPQHF. The V gene is TRBV12-3 or TRBV12-4, the J gene TRBJ1-5, with D unclear. The CDR3 covers 14 residues. V gave up 3 bases and J gave up 7 bases, with 13 bases separating them.

The chain employs TRBV4-1 and TRBJ2-1; D possibly uses TRBD1 or TRBD2 (5 bases each). The germline V gene encodes CDR1 MGHRA and CDR2 YSYEKL. CDR3 length equals 19 residues. The V gene lost 0 bases and the J gene lost 0 bases, with 18 bases spanning the gap. CDR3 nucleotides: TGCGCCAGCAGCCAAGATCTTTTGGGGACCGAAAGCTCCTACAATGAGCAGTTCTTC. Translating gives CASSQDLLGTESSYNEQFF.

The rearrangement uses TRBV6-1 and TRBJ2-7; D is unclear. V dropped 10 bases and J dropped 0 bases, with 4 bases sitting between them. Looked up from germline, CDR1 is MNHNS and CDR2 is SASEGT. The CDR3 has 10 amino acids. The CDR3 DNA is TGTGCCAACATCTCCTACGAGCAGTACTTC. Translation: CANISYEQYF.

This clonotype has only a few counts. The chain couples TRBV27 to TRBJ2-1; no reliable D call. V was trimmed by 8 bases and J by 11 bases, leaving 22 bases between them. The CDR3 sequence is 14 residues long. The germline V gene encodes CDR1 MNHEY and CDR2 SMNVEV (reference sequence). The CDR3 here is CASANPHRFSKQFF. The CDR3, as DNA: TGTGCCAGCGCCAACCCACACAGATTCTCAAAGCAGTTCTTC.

The rearrangement uses TRBV11-2 and TRBJ2-4; D remains ambiguous. The CDR3 runs 14 residues. V was cut by 5 bases and J by 8 bases, with 16 bases left in between. The germline V gene has CDR1 SGHAT and CDR2 FQNNGV. CDR3 residues: CASSPQMAGYIQYF. The CDR3 bases are TGTGCCAGCAGCCCTCAGATGGCAGGTTACATTCAGTACTTC.

The chain is built from TRBV21-1 and TRBJ1-2; the table's D gene call, TRBD1, was not cross checked with the DNA. TRBV21-1 is labeled a pseudogene. The CDR3 spans 16 residues. This CDR3 is CASSKTRGGTTHGYTF. The CDR3 bases are TGTGCCAGCAGCAAAACCCGAGGGGGTACGACTCATGGCTACACCTTC.

This clonotype turned up a few times. The chain uses TRBV5-1 and TRBJ1-4; TRBD1 matches at 7 bases. Germline-derived CDR1 and CDR2 are SGHRS and YFSETQ. The CDR3 has 16 residues. J gave up 5 bases and V 0 bases, and 7 bases lay outside the gene matches. CDR3 bases: TGCGCCAGCAGCTTGGTTGCCGGACAGGAGAATGAAAAACTGTTTTTT. It translates to CASSLVAGQENEKLFF. The entire variable domain, with the rest obtained from reference TRBV5-1 and TRBJ1-4, is as follows: KAGVTQTPRYLIKTRGQQVTLSCSPISGHRSVSWYQQTPGQGLQFLFEYFSETQRNKGNFPGRFSGRQFSNSRSEMNVSTLELGDSALYLCASSLVAGQENEKLFFGSGTQLSVL.

This clonotype was counted only a few times. The rearrangement links TRBV7-2 to TRBJ1-1; D perhaps matches TRBD1 (6 bases). V was cut by 2 bases and J by 7 bases, with 8 bases left in between. Germline V gene data show CDR1 as SGHTA and CDR2 as FQGNSA. The CDR3 has 12 residues. The CDR3 bases are TGTGCCAGCAGCTTACAAGGGGGTGAAGCTTTCTTT. It encodes CASSLQGGEAFF. Together with reference TRBV7-2 and TRBJ1-1, the CDR3 gives the full variable domain: GAGVSQSPSNKVTEKGKDVELRCDPISGHTALYWYRQSLGQGLEFLIYFQGNSAPDKSGLPSDRFSAERTGGSVSTLTIQRTQQEDSAVYLCASSLQGGEAFFGQGTRLTVV.

The CDR3 here is CASSSPHNTQYF. As DNA, the CDR3 is TGTGCCAGCAGCTCGCCCCATAATACGCAGTATTTT. V usage is TRBV7-2 and J usage is TRBJ2-3; D gene uncertain. CDR1 is SGHTA and CDR2 is FQGNSA in the germline V gene. V was pared by 4 bases and J by 7 bases, with 9 bases between. CDR3 length: 12 amino acids.

This rearrangement joins TRBV28 to TRBJ2-4, with D unresolved. Trimming took 4 bases from V and 0 from J, leaving 16 bases between them. The CDR3 totals 17 residues. Germline CDR1 reads MDHEN; CDR2 reads SYDVKM. CDR3 amino acids: CASSSNRRTLAKNIQYF. CDR3 nucleotide sequence: TGTGCCAGCAGTTCAAACAGACGTACTCTAGCCAAAAACATTCAGTACTTC.

At least ten counts were recorded for this clonotype. The rearrangement joins TRBV29-1 to TRBJ2-5; a weak D match, TRBD2 (5 bases). The ends were cut back, 1 base at V and 2 bases at J, with 11 bases in the middle. CDR1 and CDR2 from the germline V gene are SQVTM and ANQGSEA. This CDR3 contains 14 residues. The CDR3, as DNA: TGCAGCGTTGAAGCGGCGGAGGCACAAGAGACCCAGTACTTC. This sequence encodes CSVEAAEAQETQYF.

This clonotype was found once. The chain uses TRBV7-2 and TRBJ2-1, with a tentative D call TRBD1 (6 bases). This CDR3 has 14 amino acids. Trimming left V 5 bases short and J 6 bases short, with 14 bases between. Germline CDR1 and CDR2: SGHTA and FQGNSA. CDR3 coding DNA: TGTGCCAGCAGCCTAAACAGGGCCTCCAATGAGCAGTTCTTC. Protein: CASSLNRASNEQFF. The full variable domain, in which reference TRBV7-2 and TRBJ2-1 provide the parts outside the CDR3, is GAGVSQSPSNKVTEKGKDVELRCDPISGHTALYWYRQSLGQGLEFLIYFQGNSAPDKSGLPSDRFSAERTGGSVSTLTIQRTQQEDSAVYLCASSLNRASNEQFFGPGTRLTVL.

The V call is TRBV6-2 or TRBV6-3, the J call TRBJ1-2; D unresolved. The CDR3 has 12 amino acids. Germline CDR1 and CDR2: MNHEY and SVGEGT. The V end was cut by 6 bases, the J end by 6 bases, with 11 bases between. The CDR3 bases are TGTGCCAGCAGAAGAGAGGCGAATGGCTACACCTTC. Protein: CASRREANGYTF.

This clonotype was picked up a small number of times. The J gene is TRBJ1-5, the V gene TRBV7-2, with 7 nucleotides matching TRBD1. This CDR3 region has 14 residues. Germline V gene data show CDR1 as SGHTA and CDR2 as FQGNSA. After removal of 5 bases from V and 4 bases from J, the junction contained 5 bases not matched to a gene. CDR3 nucleotide sequence: TGTGCCAGCAGCCCGGGACAGCGGAATCAGCCCCAGCATTTT. Encoded protein: CASSPGQRNQPQHF.

The V and J genes are TRBV3-1 and TRBJ2-3, with TRBD1 matching over 10 bases. In germline, CDR1 is LGHDT, CDR2 YNNKEL (reference sequence). The V and J ends lost 7 bases and 3 bases, in that order; junction bases with no gene match: 7. The CDR3 has 15 residues. CDR3 in DNA: TGTGCCAGCACCCAGGGACAGGGGCCGACAGATACGCAGTATTTT. This gives the protein CASTQGQGPTDTQYF.

This clonotype was observed once. V usage is TRBV12-3 or TRBV12-4 and J usage is TRBJ2-7, with D tentatively TRBD1 or TRBD2 (5 bases each). The CDR3 is 13 amino acids. V lost 7 bases to trimming and J lost 6 bases, with 16 bases between them. The CDR3 sequence: CASKRNMRGEQYF. DNA of the CDR3: TGTGCCAGCAAGCGGAACATGAGGGGCGAGCAGTACTTC.

The rearrangement uses TRBV6-2 or TRBV6-3 and TRBJ2-4; D remains unclear. The V end was cut by 5 bases, the J end by 7 bases, with 12 bases between. The germline CDR1 and CDR2 sequences are MNHEY and SVGEGT. This CDR3 spans 13 amino acids. CDR3 in DNA: TGTGCCAGCAGTAGCCAGGTTTCGAACATTCAGTACTTC. This translates into CASSSQVSNIQYF.

This clonotype was found a few times. The chain uses TRBV5-1 and TRBJ1-2, with TRBD1 matching over 8 bases. V trimming: 0 bases; J trimming: 3 bases; junction bases outside the gene matches: 13. Germline V gene data show CDR1 as SGHRS and CDR2 as YFSETQ. This CDR3 has 18 amino acids. DNA of the CDR3: TGCGCCAGCAGCTTGGGCCCCCCCTTGGACAGGGACTACTATGGCTACACCTTC. This gives the protein CASSLGPPLDRDYYGYTF.

This chain uses TRBV14 with TRBJ2-7; D gene uncertain. Germline CDR1 and CDR2: SGHDN and FVKESK. V gave up 0 bases and J gave up 5 bases, with 8 bases separating them. The CDR3 consists of 13 residues. The CDR3 reads CASSQDSHHEQYF. CDR3 DNA sequence: TGTGCCAGCAGCCAAGACTCACACCACGAGCAGTACTTC.

This clonotype occurred a few times. The chain couples TRBV5-5 to TRBJ2-1, with D perhaps matching TRBD1 (6 bases). V lost 2 bases and J lost 11, with 20 bases in between. CDR1 and CDR2 from the germline V gene are SGHKS and YYEKEE (reference sequence). This CDR3 spans 15 amino acids. The CDR3 loop reads CASSFIGQSYTQQFF. The CDR3 DNA follows: TGTGCCAGCAGCTTTATTGGACAGTCTTACACCCAGCAGTTCTTC.

For the CDR3, the DNA is TGTGCCAGCAGCTGGATTCGGGACTCCTACGAGCAGTACTTC. It is translated as CASSWIRDSYEQYF. V gene TRBV13 combines with J gene TRBJ2-4; a weak D match, TRBD2 (5 bases). The end of the DNA aligns better with TRBJ2-7, so the J call may be wrong. This CDR3 region has 14 residues. Per germline, CDR1 PRHDT and CDR2 FYEKMQ (reference sequence).

The CDR3 here is CSVSETAPYEQYF. In DNA, the CDR3 is TGCAGCGTGTCCGAGACAGCGCCCTACGAGCAGTACTTC. The V gene is TRBV29-1, the J gene TRBJ2-7; tentative D call: TRBD1 (5 bases). In germline, CDR1 is SQVTM, CDR2 ANQGSEA. CDR3 length: 13 residues. With 6 bases removed from V and 2 bases from J, the gap between germline ends came to 14 bases.

This clonotype was observed a few times. The rearrangement links TRBV28 to TRBJ2-3; 12 bases align to TRBD2. This CDR3 has 17 residues. CDR1 and CDR2 (germline): MDHEN, SYDVKM. The junction had 7 bases not matched to a gene; V was cut back by 4 bases and J by 2 bases. CDR3 sequence reads: CASSSRLAGDPTDTQYF. Written as DNA, the CDR3 is TGTGCCAGCAGTTCCAGACTAGCGGGGGACCCCACAGATACGCAGTATTTT.

The rearrangement uses TRBV7-2 and TRBJ1-5; D ambiguous. Trimming cost V 5 bases and J 9 bases, with 17 bases left between them. The CDR3 has 14 amino acids. The germline V gene has CDR1 SGHTA and CDR2 FQGNSA. CDR3 bases: TGTGCCAGCAGCCCCGCAACGGGAGGTAGGCCCCAGCATTTT. Protein: CASSPATGGRPQHF.

A remark on this clonotype: This may arise from a read error, as a much more abundant clone is one base away. The CDR3 sequence: CASSQIQGGNIQYF. CDR3 in DNA: TGCGCCAGCAGCCAAATACAAGGAGGAAACATTCAGTACTTC. The rearrangement uses TRBV4-3 and TRBJ2-4; D perhaps matches TRBD2 (5 bases). From germline, CDR1 is LGHNA and CDR2 YSLEER. The CDR3 is 14 residues long. The V end lost 2 bases, the J end lost 6 bases, and 11 bases lay between the germline ends.

The chain combines TRBV27 with TRBJ2-7; 8 bases align to TRBD2. Germline V gives CDR1 MNHEY, CDR2 SMNVEV (reference sequence). The J segment lost 10 bases and the V segment lost 6 bases, leaving 11 bases of the junction unmatched. The CDR3 contains 13 residues. CDR3 region: CASRRGASGIQYF. The CDR3 DNA sequence: TGTGCCAGCAGGCGGGGGGCGTCAGGGATTCAGTACTTC.

The chain uses TRBV11-3 and TRBJ1-2, with D uncertain. In germline, CDR1 is SGHNT, CDR2 YENEEA. The V gene lost 0 bases and the J gene lost 7 bases, with 18 bases spanning the gap. The CDR3 extends over 16 amino acids. The CDR3 protein is CASSLDPSFSPGGYTF. The CDR3 DNA is TGTGCCAGCAGCTTAGACCCCTCCTTTAGTCCGGGTGGCTACACCTTC. Based on the CDR3 plus reference TRBV11-3 and TRBJ1-2, the full variable domain is EAGVVQSPRYKIIEKKQPVAFWCNPISGHNTLYWYLQNLGQGPELLIRYENEEAVDDSQLPKDRFSAERLKGVDSTLKIQPAELGDSAVYLCASSLDPSFSPGGYTFGSGTRLTVV.

The V gene is TRBV7-2, the J gene TRBJ1-1, with D possibly being TRBD1 (6 bases). Germline CDR1 and CDR2: SGHTA and FQGNSA. With 4 bases removed from V and 9 bases from J, the gap between germline ends came to 18 bases. This CDR3 has 14 residues. CDR3 sequence: CASSSRQVGTKAFF. CDR3 DNA sequence: TGTGCCAGCAGCTCGAGACAGGTTGGAACTAAAGCTTTCTTT.

This clonotype has at least ten counts. V usage is TRBV6-6 and J usage is TRBJ2-1; possible D gene TRBD1, 5 bases. The V and J ends lost 5 bases and 7 bases respectively, with 18 bases between them. The CDR3 runs to 15 residues. CDR1 is MNHNY and CDR2 is SVGAGI in the germline V gene (reference sequence). CDR3: CASSNLGELGNEQFF. The DNA of the CDR3 is TGTGCCAGCAGTAACCTAGGGGAACTTGGGAATGAGCAGTTCTTC.

The chain couples TRBV3-1 to TRBJ2-7; the D gene is possibly TRBD2 (6 bases). Per germline, CDR1 LGHDT and CDR2 YNNKEL (reference sequence). Deletions cut 0 bases from V and 5 bases from J, with 11 bases between. The length of the CDR3 is 14 residues. This chain's CDR3 is CASSQEEGKHEQYF. The CDR3 DNA is TGTGCCAGCAGCCAAGAGGAGGGAAAGCACGAGCAGTACTTC.

In regard to this clonotype: Germline and junction disagree at one end, which may indicate a read error. This sequence joins TRBV28 and TRBJ2-1, with D perhaps matching TRBD1 (5 bases). The CDR3 runs 13 residues. Looked up from germline, CDR1 is MDHEN and CDR2 is SYDVKM. CDR3 bases: TGTGCCAGCAGTTTAGACAGCGAGAGTGAGCTGTTCTTC. Residues: CASSLDSESELFF.